The source of this T cell receptor beta chain is a study of blood T cell repertoires in COVID-19. Whole-study context: Material from acute and convalescent COVID-19 was sourced from the United States, Italy and Spain.

Original methodology: Counts of nucleated cells, estimated from reference gene primer amplification, were obtained. Only in-frame clones appear in the TCRdb table, and some are missing; sequencing was by immunoSEQ multiplex PCR. The V and J calls and the clone size are those of that table, but D and trimming were determined from the DNA. Found here are nearly 350,000 clones, about 90% of them singletons; the top ten hold approximately 0.93%. Across 20 to 25 US areas, participants ranged in age from about 18 to 90 years. Germline V gives CDR1 MDHEN, CDR2 SYDVKM. The CDR3 is 14 amino acids. The clonotype was recovered from a woman in her 30s who had recovered from COVID-19. The specimen sequenced was PBMCs or T cells enriched from blood (not recorded which). The genes are TRBV28 and TRBJ1-5, with a weak D call TRBD1 (5 bases). DNA of the CDR3: TGTGCTCTCGCTGAGGGGAGGGGTCGACAGCCCCAGCATTTT. Translated, it gives CALAEGRGRQPQHF.